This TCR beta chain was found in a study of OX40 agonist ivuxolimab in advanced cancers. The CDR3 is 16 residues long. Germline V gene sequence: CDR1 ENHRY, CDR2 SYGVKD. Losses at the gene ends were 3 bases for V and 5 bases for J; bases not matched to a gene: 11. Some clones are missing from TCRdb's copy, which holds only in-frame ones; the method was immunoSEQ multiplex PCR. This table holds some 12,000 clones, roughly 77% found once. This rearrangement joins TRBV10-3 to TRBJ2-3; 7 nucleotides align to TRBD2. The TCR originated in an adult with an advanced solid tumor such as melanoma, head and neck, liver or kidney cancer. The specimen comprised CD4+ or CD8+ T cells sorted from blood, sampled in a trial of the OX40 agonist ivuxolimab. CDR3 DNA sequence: TGTGCCATCAGTGAAAGGAATTATCGGGGGGAAGATACGCAGTATTTT. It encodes CAISERNYRGEDTQYF.